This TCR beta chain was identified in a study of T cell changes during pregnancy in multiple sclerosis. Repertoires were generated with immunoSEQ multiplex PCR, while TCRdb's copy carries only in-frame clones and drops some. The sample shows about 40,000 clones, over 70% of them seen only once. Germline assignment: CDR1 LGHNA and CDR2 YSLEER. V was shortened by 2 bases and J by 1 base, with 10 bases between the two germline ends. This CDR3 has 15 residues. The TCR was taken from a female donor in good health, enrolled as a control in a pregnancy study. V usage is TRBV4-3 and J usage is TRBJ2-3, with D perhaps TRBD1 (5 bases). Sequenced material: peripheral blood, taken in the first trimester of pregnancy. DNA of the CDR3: TGCGCCAGCAGCCAAAGCGCCAGGGGCACAGATACGCAGTATTTT. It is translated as CASSQSARGTDTQYF.